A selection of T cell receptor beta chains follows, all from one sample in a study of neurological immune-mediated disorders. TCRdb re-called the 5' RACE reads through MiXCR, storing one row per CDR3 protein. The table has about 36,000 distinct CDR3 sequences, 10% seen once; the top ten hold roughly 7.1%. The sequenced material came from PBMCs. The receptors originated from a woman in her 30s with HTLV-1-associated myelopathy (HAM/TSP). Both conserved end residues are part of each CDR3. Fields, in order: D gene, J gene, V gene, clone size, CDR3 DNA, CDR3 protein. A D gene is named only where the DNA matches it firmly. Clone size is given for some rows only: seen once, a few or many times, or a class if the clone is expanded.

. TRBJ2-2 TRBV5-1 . TGCGCCAGCAGCTTGGGACTAGGGGACACCGGGGAGCTGTTTTTT CASSLGLGDTGELFF
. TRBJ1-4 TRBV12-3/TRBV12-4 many TGTGCCAGCGGGACCTTTGCAACTAATGAAAAACTGTTTTTT CASGTFATNEKLFF
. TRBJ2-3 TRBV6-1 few TGTGCCAGCAGTGACCCGGGACTGACGCAGTATTTT CASSDPGLTQYF
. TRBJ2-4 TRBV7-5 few . CISVPEARRQGFLLEGAKNIQYF
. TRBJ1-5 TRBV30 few TGTGCCTGGAGTGTAGTGGGGCAGTTCAATCAGCCCCAGCATTTT CAWSVVGQFNQPQHF
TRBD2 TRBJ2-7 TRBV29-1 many TGCAGCGTTGTAGCGGGGGCAGGCTCCTACGAGCAGTACTTC CSVVAGAGSYEQYF
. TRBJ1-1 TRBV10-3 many TGTGCCATCAGTGGGGGTACGAAGGCTTTCTTT CAISGGTKAFF
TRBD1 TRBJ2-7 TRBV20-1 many TGCAGTGCTCTGGGACAGGTCCCTATCTACGAGCAGTACTTC CSALGQVPIYEQYF
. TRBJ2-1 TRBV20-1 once TGCAGTGCTAGAGATGAGGACAGGACTACCTACAATGAGCAGTTCTTC CSARDEDRTTYNEQFF
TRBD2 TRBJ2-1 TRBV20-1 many TGCAGTGCTAGAGTTGGGTCGGGGGGTGGTGAGCAGTTCTTC CSARVGSGGGEQFF
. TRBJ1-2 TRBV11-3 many TGTGCCAGCAGCCCTCGTCGGAGTAGTAAAGGCTACACCTTC CASSPRRSSKGYTF
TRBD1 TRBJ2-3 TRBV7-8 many TGTGCCAGCAGCCCTTACACAGGGGGAGGTACAGATACGCAGTATTTT CASSPYTGGGTDTQYF
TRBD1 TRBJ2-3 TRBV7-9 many TGTGCCAGCAGCGCGGGACAGGGGCCGGCAGATACGCAGTATTTT CASSAGQGPADTQYF
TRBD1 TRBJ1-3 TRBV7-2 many TGTGCCAGCAGATTACCGGGACAGGAGACGGGCATCTCTGGAAACACCATATATTTT CASRLPGQETGISGNTIYF
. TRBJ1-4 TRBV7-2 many TGTGCCAGCAGCTTACAGGGCGCGGGCGGATTAAATGAAAAACTGTTTTTT CASSLQGAGGLNEKLFF
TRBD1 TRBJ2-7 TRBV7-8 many TGTGCCAACAGCTTACAGGGGCGATTCTCCTACGAGCAGTACTTC CANSLQGRFSYEQYF
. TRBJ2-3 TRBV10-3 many TGTGCCAACAGACACCCCAGCACAGATACGCAGTATTTT CANRHPSTDTQYF
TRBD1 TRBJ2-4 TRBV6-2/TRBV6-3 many TGTGCCAGCAGCGGACAGGGGGGACCAGACATTCAGTACTTC CASSGQGGPDIQYF
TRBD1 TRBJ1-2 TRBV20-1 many TGCAGTGCGCGCACAGGGGCGGTTGCTCTCGACTACACCTTC CSARTGAVALDYTF
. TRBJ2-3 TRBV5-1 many TGCGCCAGCAGCCCCCAACCTACAGGAAGCTCCACAGATACGCAGTATTTT CASSPQPTGSSTDTQYF
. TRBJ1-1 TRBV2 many TGTGCCAGCCACCAAAGCTCCCATCGGGACACTGAAGCTTTCTTT CASHQSSHRDTEAFF
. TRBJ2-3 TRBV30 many TGTGCCTGGATGAAGGGGGGCCTTACAGATACGCAGTATTTT CAWMKGGLTDTQYF
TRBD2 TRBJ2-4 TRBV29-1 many TGCAGCGTTGATAGCGGGGGTGCCAAAAACATTCAGTACTTC CSVDSGGAKNIQYF
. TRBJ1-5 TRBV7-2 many TGTGCCAGCAGCTTACTTGGGGGTAGCAATCAGCCCCAGCATTTT CASSLLGGSNQPQHF
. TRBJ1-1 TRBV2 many TGTGCCAGCAGTGATAGTCCCACAGGGTGGGAAACTGAAGCTTTCTTT CASSDSPTGWETEAFF